The source of this TCR beta chain is a study of T cell repertoires in cytomegalovirus infection. Findings of the study overall: The cumulative frequency of public TCR beta families identified carriers of CMV plus the relevant HLA.

Note on this clonotype: Its antigen is undetermined.

The CDR3 length is 13 residues. Germline CDR1 reads LNHDA; CDR2 reads SQIVND (reference sequence). Trimming cost V 4 bases and J 3 bases; bases outside gene matches: 3. TCRdb re-called the reads through MiXCR, storing one row per CDR3 protein. Of some 150,000 distinct CDR3 sequences listed, roughly 6% are singletons. The sample was PBMCs. The clonotype comes from a human donor in good health (CMV status not recorded). Some clones in this sample may be carry-over from other donors' samples. The chain links TRBV19 to TRBJ2-7; 7 bases align to TRBD1. CDR3 sequence: CASSKGQYYEQYF. DNA for the CDR3: TGTGCCAGTAGTAAGGGACAGTACTACGAGCAGTACTTC.